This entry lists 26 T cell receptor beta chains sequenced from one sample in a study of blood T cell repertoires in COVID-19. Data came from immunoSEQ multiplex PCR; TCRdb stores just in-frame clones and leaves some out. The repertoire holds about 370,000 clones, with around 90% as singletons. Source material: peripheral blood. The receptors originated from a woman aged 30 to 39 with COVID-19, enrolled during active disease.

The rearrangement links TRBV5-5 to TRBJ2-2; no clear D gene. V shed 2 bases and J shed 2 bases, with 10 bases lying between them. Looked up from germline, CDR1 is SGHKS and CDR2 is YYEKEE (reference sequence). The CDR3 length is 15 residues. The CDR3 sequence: CASSFAALNTGELFF. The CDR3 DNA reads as TGTGCCAGCAGCTTCGCGGCACTCAACACCGGGGAGCTGTTTTTT.

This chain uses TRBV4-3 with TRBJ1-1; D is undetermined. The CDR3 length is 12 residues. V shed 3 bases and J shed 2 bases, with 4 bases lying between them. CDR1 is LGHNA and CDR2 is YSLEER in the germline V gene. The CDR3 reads CASSHRNTEAFF. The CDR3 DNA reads TGCGCCAGCAGCCACAGAAACACTGAAGCTTTCTTT.

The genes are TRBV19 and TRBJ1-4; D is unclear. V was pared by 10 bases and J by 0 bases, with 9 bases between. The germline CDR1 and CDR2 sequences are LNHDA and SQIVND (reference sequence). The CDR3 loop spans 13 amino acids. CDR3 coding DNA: TGTGCCAACGGAACTACAACTAATGAAAAACTGTTTTTT. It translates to CANGTTTNEKLFF.

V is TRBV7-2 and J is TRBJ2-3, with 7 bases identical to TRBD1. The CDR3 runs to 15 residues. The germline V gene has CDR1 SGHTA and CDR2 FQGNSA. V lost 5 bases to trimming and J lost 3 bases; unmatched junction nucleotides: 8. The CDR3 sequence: CASSPTGLRTDTQYF. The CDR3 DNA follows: TGTGCCAGCAGCCCGACAGGGTTGAGGACAGATACGCAGTATTTT.

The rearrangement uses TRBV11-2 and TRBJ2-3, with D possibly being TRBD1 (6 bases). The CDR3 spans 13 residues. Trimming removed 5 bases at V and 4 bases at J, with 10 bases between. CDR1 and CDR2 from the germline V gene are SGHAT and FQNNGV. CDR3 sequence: CASSPNRADTQYF. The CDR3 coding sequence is TGTGCCAGCAGCCCGAACAGGGCAGATACGCAGTATTTT. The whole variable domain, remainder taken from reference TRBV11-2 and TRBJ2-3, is EAGVAQSPRYKIIEKRQSVAFWCNPISGHATLYWYQQILGQGPKLLIQFQNNGVVDDSQLPKDRFSAERLKGVDSTLKIQPAKLEDSAVYLCASSPNRADTQYFGPGTRLTVL.

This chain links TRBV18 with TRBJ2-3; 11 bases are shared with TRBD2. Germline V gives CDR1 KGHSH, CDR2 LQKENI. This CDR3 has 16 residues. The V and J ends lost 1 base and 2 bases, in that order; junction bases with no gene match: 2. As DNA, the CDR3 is TGTGCCAGCTCACCACAGACTAGCGGGATCACAGATACGCAGTATTTT. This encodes CASSPQTSGITDTQYF.

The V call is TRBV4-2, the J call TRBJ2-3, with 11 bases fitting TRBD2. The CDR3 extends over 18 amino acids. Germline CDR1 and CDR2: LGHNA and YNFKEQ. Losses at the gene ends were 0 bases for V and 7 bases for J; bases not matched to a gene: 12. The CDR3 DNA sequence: TGTGCCAGCAGCCAAGATCCACTAGCGGGGGCCCTCTTAAATACGCAGTATTTT. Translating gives CASSQDPLAGALLNTQYF.

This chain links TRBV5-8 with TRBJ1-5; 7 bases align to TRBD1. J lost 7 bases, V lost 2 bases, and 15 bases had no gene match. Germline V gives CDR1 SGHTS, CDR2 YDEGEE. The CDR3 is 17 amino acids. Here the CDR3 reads CASSLGVQQGSWQPQHF. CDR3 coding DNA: TGTGCCAGCAGCTTAGGAGTACAACAGGGGTCATGGCAGCCCCAGCATTTT.

DNA for the CDR3: TGCGCCAGCAGTGACTTTAACACCGGGGAGCTGTTTTTT. It encodes CASSDFNTGELFF. The chain uses TRBV10-1 and TRBJ2-2; D unclear. Germline loops: CDR1 WNHNN, CDR2 SYGVQD (reference sequence). The CDR3 totals 13 residues. The V gene lost 3 bases and the J gene lost 2 bases, with 4 bases spanning the gap.

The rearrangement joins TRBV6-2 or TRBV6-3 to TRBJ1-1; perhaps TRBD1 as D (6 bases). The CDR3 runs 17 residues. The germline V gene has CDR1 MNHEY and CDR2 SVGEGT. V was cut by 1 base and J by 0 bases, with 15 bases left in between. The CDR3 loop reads CASSYWEQGSLNTEAFF. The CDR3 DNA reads TGTGCCAGCAGTTACTGGGAACAGGGTTCCCTGAACACTGAAGCTTTCTTT.

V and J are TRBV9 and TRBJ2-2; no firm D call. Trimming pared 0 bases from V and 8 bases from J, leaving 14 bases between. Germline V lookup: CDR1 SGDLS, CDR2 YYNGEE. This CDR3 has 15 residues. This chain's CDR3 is CASSVESDQVGELFF. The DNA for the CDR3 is TGTGCCAGCAGCGTAGAGTCTGACCAGGTGGGGGAGCTGTTTTTT.

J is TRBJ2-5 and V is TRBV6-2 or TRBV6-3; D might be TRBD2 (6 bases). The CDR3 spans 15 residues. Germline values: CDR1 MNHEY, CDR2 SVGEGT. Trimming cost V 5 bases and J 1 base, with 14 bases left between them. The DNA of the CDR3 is TGTGCCAGCAGTACCAGACTAGGAGGCCAAGAGACCCAGTACTTC. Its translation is CASSTRLGGQETQYF.

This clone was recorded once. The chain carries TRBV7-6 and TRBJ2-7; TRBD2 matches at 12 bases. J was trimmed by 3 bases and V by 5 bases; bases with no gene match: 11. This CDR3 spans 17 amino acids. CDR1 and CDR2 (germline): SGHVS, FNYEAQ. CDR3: CASSQTSGTSGFYEQYV. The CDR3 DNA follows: TGTGCCAGCAGCCAGACCTCCGGGACTAGCGGGTTCTACGAGCAGTACGTC.

CDR3 in DNA: TGCGCCAGCAGCCAAGTGGAGGGTTCCTACAATGAGCAGTTCTTC. Translated, it gives CASSQVEGSYNEQFF. The rearrangement uses TRBV4-1 and TRBJ2-1; tentative D call: TRBD2 (6 bases). V lost 1 base and J lost 1, with 8 bases in between. Germline-derived CDR1 and CDR2 are MGHRA and YSYEKL. The CDR3 length is 15 residues.

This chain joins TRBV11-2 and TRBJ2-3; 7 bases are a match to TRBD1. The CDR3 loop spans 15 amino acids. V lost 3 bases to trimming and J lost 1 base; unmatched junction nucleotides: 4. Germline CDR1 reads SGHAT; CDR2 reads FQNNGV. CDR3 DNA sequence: TGTGCCAGCAGCTTTAGGGACAGCCGCACAGATACGCAGTATTTT. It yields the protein CASSFRDSRTDTQYF. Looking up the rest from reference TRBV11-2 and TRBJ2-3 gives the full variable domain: EAGVAQSPRYKIIEKRQSVAFWCNPISGHATLYWYQQILGQGPKLLIQFQNNGVVDDSQLPKDRFSAERLKGVDSTLKIQPAKLEDSAVYLCASSFRDSRTDTQYFGPGTRLTVL.

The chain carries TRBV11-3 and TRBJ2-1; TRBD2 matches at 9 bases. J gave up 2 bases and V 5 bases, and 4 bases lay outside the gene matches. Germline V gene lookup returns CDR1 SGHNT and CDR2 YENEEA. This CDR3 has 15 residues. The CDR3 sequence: CASSPTSGPYNEQFF. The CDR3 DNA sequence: TGTGCCAGCAGCCCAACTAGCGGGCCCTACAATGAGCAGTTCTTC.

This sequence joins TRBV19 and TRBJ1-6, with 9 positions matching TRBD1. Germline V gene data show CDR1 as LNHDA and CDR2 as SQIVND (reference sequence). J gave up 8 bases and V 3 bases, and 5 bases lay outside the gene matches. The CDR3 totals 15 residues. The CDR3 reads CASSIRGQGDSPLHF. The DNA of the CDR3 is TGTGCCAGTAGTATCCGGGGACAGGGAGATTCACCCCTCCACTTT.

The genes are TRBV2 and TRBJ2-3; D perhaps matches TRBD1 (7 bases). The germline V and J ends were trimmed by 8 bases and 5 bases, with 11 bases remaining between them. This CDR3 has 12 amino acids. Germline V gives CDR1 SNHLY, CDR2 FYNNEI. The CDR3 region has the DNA TGTGCCAGCCTCAGGGGGGTAGATACGCAGTATTTT. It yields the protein CASLRGVDTQYF.

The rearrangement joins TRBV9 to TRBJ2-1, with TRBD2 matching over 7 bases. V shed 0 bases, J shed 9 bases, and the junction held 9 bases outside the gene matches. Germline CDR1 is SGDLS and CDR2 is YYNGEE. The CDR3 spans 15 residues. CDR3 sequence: CASSVDGREWGEQFF. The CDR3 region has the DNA TGTGCCAGCAGCGTAGATGGGCGGGAGTGGGGTGAGCAGTTCTTC.

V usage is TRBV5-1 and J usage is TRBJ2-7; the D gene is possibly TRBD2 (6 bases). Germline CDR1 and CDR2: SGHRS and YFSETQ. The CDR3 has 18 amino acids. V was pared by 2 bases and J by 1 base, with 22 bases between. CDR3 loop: CASSFARSRGLGSYEQYF. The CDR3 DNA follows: TGCGCCAGCAGCTTCGCCAGGAGTAGGGGACTGGGGTCCTACGAGCAGTACTTC.

The CDR3 bases are TGTGCCACCAGTGGGTTAGGCACAGATACGCAGTATTTT. Its translation: CATSGLGTDTQYF. The chain joins TRBV24-1 to TRBJ2-3; D uncertain. With 5 bases removed from V and 1 base from J, the gap between germline ends came to 6 bases. The CDR3 has 13 amino acids. Germline loops: CDR1 KGHDR, CDR2 SFDVKD.

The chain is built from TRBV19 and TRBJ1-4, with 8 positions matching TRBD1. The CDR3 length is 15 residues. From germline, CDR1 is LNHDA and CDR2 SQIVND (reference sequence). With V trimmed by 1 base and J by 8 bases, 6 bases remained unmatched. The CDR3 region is CASSIAQGAREKLFF. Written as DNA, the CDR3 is TGTGCCAGTAGTATAGCCCAGGGGGCGAGGGAAAAACTGTTTTTT.

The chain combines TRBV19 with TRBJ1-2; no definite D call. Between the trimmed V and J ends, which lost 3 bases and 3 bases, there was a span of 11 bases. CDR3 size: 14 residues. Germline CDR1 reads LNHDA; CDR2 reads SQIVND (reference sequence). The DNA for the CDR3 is TGTGCCAGTAGTATGGGTCGGAGGGACTATGGCTACACCTTC. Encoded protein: CASSMGRRDYGYTF.

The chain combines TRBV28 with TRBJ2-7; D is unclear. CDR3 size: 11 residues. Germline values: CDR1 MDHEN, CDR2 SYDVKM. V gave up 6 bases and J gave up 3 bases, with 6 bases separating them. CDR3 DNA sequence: TGTGCCAGCAGCTCTAACTACGAGCAGTACTTC. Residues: CASSSNYEQYF.

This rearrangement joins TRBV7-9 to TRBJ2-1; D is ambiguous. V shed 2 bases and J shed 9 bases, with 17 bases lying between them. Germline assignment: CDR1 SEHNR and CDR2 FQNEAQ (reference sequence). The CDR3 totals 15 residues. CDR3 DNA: TGTGCCAGCAGCTTAAACCCCTCCCGGTATTCTGAGCAGTTCTTC. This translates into CASSLNPSRYSEQFF.

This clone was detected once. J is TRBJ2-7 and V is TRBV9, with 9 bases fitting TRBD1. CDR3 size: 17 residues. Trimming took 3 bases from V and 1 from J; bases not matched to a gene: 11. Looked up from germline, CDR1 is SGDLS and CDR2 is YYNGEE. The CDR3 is CASSDTTGGKISYEQYV. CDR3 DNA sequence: TGTGCCAGCAGCGATACGACAGGGGGGAAGATATCCTACGAGCAGTACGTC.